This T cell receptor (beta chain) derives from a study of blood T cells in healthy people across ages. Study in general: Template-switching capture recovered about one barcoded beta molecule per two T cells.

This clonotype occurred once. Then a second PCR, running roughly 7 to 11 cycles, was carried out with a sample-barcoded 5' primer and a J-beta primer mix. TCRdb reanalysed the 5' RACE reads using MiXCR and keeps one entry per CDR3 protein. The repertoire holds 750,000 to 1,000,000 distinct CDR3 sequences, with under 35% as singletons. A further study also used this sample, focusing on T cells of mothers and their children. That source reports: In cDNA synthesis, all of the extracted RNA was used at roughly 1.5 ug per 15 ul. There was no detection of any persistent microchimeric T cell clones.

The receptor's source is a woman between 35 and 50 years old in good health. Sample: blood.

The CDR3 coding sequence is TGTGCCAGCAGCTTAGCGGACAGAGACCAGTACTTC. It yields the protein CASSLADRDQYF. This chain connects TRBV7-9 to TRBJ2-4; the D gene is possibly TRBD1 (6 bases). The CDR3 extends over 12 amino acids. From germline, CDR1 is SEHNR and CDR2 FQNEAQ (reference sequence). V shed 0 bases and J shed 13 bases, with 10 bases lying between them.